These T cell receptor beta chains were read from a single sample in a study of T-cell reconstitution after alpha-beta-depleted transplantation in children. TCRdb called the PCR reads again in MiXCR, with one record for every CDR3 protein. The top ten clones hold around 4% of a sample with about 400,000 distinct CDR3 sequences, over 20% of them seen once. The sequenced sample was PBMCs from the stem cell graft donor, obtained from the stem cell graft. The receptors here all came from a human donor who donated a stem cell graft to a child with acute myeloid leukemia. Both conserved end residues are part of each CDR3.

TRBV6-1	TRBJ1-5	CASSVGPIPDQPQHF
TRBV20-1	TRBJ2-3	CSASSTDTQYF
TRBV7-9	TRBJ2-3	CASGWQRRDTQYF
TRBV29-1	TRBJ1-1	CSVEGWMNTEAFF
TRBV28	TRBJ1-5	CASRSDRAGNQPQHF
TRBV5-1	TRBJ2-3	CASSLAAVTDTQYF
TRBV20-1	TRBJ2-3	CSASNPLAARTDTQYF
TRBV27	TRBJ2-3	CASRALGNRQSTDTQYF
TRBV28	TRBJ1-3	CASREFGNTIYF
TRBV9	TRBJ2-2	CASRGREGNTGELFF
TRBV20-1	TRBJ2-3	CSARASASGTAGTDTQYF
TRBV12-3/TRBV12-4	TRBJ1-3	CASSLGPDSGNTIYF
TRBV6-5	TRBJ2-1	CASSYSRTSGSGVNEQFF
TRBV4-2	TRBJ2-3	CASSGRTSGSGTDTQYF
TRBV5-1	TRBJ1-6	CASKGAGTNSPLHF
TRBV7-3	TRBJ2-2	CASSLMGAGWNTGELFF
TRBV7-9	TRBJ1-2	CASSLDGGYTF
TRBV20-1	TRBJ2-1	CSASGGQVDNEQFF
TRBV20-1	TRBJ2-1	CSARGAGVNEQFF
TRBV20-1	TRBJ2-3	CSARDRRTTSTDTQYF
TRBV6-1	TRBJ2-2	CASSERTTGELFF
TRBV20-1	TRBJ1-1	CSARVRVVNTEAFF
TRBV25-1	TRBJ2-7	CASSERVRGEQYF
TRBV28	TRBJ2-2	CASSLSLSESTGELFF
TRBV29-1	TRBJ2-5	CSVGEGIETQYF
TRBV11-3	TRBJ2-3	CASSLFGSDTQYF
TRBV5-1	TRBJ2-1	CASSLDRGLVYEQFF
TRBV6-1	TRBJ1-1	CASTTPNRTGINTEAFF
TRBV6-5	TRBJ1-5	CASSLTWLVKQPQHF
TRBV7-2	TRBJ2-7	CASSPQSGGQSYEQYF
TRBV12-3/TRBV12-4	TRBJ1-2	CASSFGLTAEGYTF
TRBV20-1	TRBJ2-3	CSAEREEGTDTQYF
TRBV6-1	TRBJ2-2	CASMKETSGRVYTGELFF
TRBV25-1	TRBJ1-6	CASSDNGQGFTSPLHF
TRBV10-3	TRBJ2-2	CATSTGPNTGELFF
TRBV12-3/TRBV12-4	TRBJ2-7	CASSLTSAAYEQYF
TRBV4-3	TRBJ1-2	CASSPIGWGNGYTF
TRBV20-1	TRBJ2-7	CSALSGTGTPYEQYF
TRBV5-1	TRBJ1-4	CASSLGQGVGELFF
TRBV12-3/TRBV12-4	TRBJ1-1	CASSLAATEAFF
TRBV29-1	TRBJ2-5	CSVEDPLAEETQYF
TRBV20-1	TRBJ2-7	CSADGTGGFYEQYF
TRBV7-3	TRBJ2-1	CASSLGQDNEQFF
TRBV10-3	TRBJ2-7	CAISGQGAREQYF
TRBV20-1	TRBJ2-3	CSALRTIGVSDTQYF
TRBV4-1	TRBJ1-6	CASSLVAGYNSPLHF
TRBV19	TRBJ2-1	CASSTRDHDNEQFF
TRBV12-3/TRBV12-4	TRBJ2-1	CASSDTGGSYNEQFF
TRBV21-1	TRBJ1-5	CATADQPQHF
TRBV12-3/TRBV12-4	TRBJ2-2	CASSLPSGLNTGELFF
TRBV12-3/TRBV12-4	TRBJ2-1	CASSLGGLGTSGRVLSNNEQFF
TRBV20-1	TRBJ1-2	CSANTGGRHGYTF
TRBV20-1	TRBJ2-1	CSAVAGLYNEQFF